This TCR beta chain was identified during a study of cytomegalovirus exposure and HLA in healthy donors. PCR amplification relied on 60 Vbeta primers (plus 13 Jbeta primers). The table came from immunoSEQ multiplex PCR; TCRdb's copy has only in-frame clones and leaves some out. Of over 100,000 clones in the sample, around 81% were seen once. The CDR3 spans 15 residues. The V end was cut by 7 bases, the J end by 0 bases, with 10 bases between. Germline CDR1 and CDR2: LNHDA and SQIVND (reference sequence). The V call is TRBV19, the J call TRBJ2-6; D is unresolved. The material sequenced was PBMCs. The receptor comes from a woman aged 25 to 39 in good health and CMV-seronegative. This CDR3 reads CASTDRSSGANVLTF. As DNA, the CDR3 is TGTGCCAGTACCGACCGGAGCTCTGGGGCCAACGTCCTGACTTTC.